The text below deals with one T cell receptor (beta chain). Random hexamers were used to reverse transcribe an amount of about 0.45 to 1 ug RNA. TCRdb re-called the immunoSEQ multiplex PCR reads through MiXCR, storing one row per CDR3 protein. The sample shows about 130,000 distinct CDR3 sequences, 90% to 95% of them seen only once. CD8+ and CD4+ blood T cells underwent TCR beta sequencing. Isolation of CD8+ and CD4+ T cells was performed negatively, whereas enrichment of TEMRA cells was done by FACS. This sample stems from a study of CD8 T cells in Susac syndrome. CDR3 length: 15 amino acids. V was pared by 5 bases and J by 4 bases, with 17 bases between.

The specimen was CD8+ T cells from PBMCs. This rearrangement joins TRBV12-3 or TRBV12-4 to TRBJ1-1; a weak D match, TRBD1 (6 bases). This clonotype was obtained from a human donor with multiple sclerosis. The DNA of the CDR3 is TGTGCCAGCAGTCCCGGGAGGGGGGTGGGCACTGAAGCTTTCTTT. Protein sequence: CASSPGRGVGTEAFF.